Listed below are T cell receptor beta chains from one sample, sequenced in a study of T cell responses to AZD1222 COVID-19 vaccine. The protocol was immunoSEQ multiplex PCR, while the TCRdb copy is restricted to in-frame clones and leaves out a portion. Counted here are 80,000 or so clones, approximately 90% occurring once; the ten biggest clones make up about 1.6%. Specimen: peripheral blood, collected on day 0 of AZD1222 vaccination. The receptors stem from an adult in good health. CDR3s include the opening cysteine and the closing phenylalanine or tryptophan. D genes are given only for firm matches. The size entry is marked missing in some rows and otherwise reads once, few, many or a size class.

15 | TRBJ1-1 | TRBD1 | few | TRBV9 | CASSVGTQGTTEAFF | TGTGCCAGCAGCGTAGGTACACAGGGGACCACTGAAGCTTTCTTT
15 | TRBJ2-1 | TRBD2 | . | TRBV7-2 | CASSLSSGTYNEQFF | TGTGCCAGCAGCTTAAGTAGCGGGACCTACAATGAGCAGTTCTTC
15 | TRBJ2-1 | . | . | TRBV7-9 | CASSLAEGDYDEQFF | TGTGCCAGCAGCTTAGCGGAGGGGGACTACGATGAGCAGTTCTTC
13 | TRBJ2-1 | . | . | TRBV6-2/TRBV6-3 | CASSYMGGNEQFF | TGTGCCAGCAGTTACATGGGCGGCAATGAGCAGTTCTTC
13 | TRBJ2-1 | . | . | TRBV6-6 | CASSRTPNNEQFF | TGTGCCAGCAGTCGGACTCCTAACAATGAGCAGTTCTTC
16 | TRBJ2-1 | TRBD1 | . | TRBV7-3 | CASSLNLGQESDEQFF | TGTGCCAGCAGCTTAAACCTGGGACAGGAGTCGGATGAGCAGTTCTTC
13 | TRBJ1-4 | . | . | TRBV7-9 | CASTFDSPEKLFF | TGTGCCAGCACCTTCGACAGTCCCGAAAAACTGTTTTTT
15 | TRBJ1-4 | . | . | TRBV19 | CASSGGFATNEKLFF | TGTGCCAGTAGCGGGGGGTTCGCAACTAATGAAAAACTGTTTTTT
13 | TRBJ2-3 | . | . | TRBV7-9 | CASSSGVTDTQYF | TGTGCCAGCAGCTCAGGGGTGACAGATACGCAGTATTTT
15 | TRBJ1-2 | . | few | TRBV5-5 | CASSTQLGANYGYTF | TGTGCCAGCAGCACTCAACTGGGAGCTAACTATGGCTACACCTTC
16 | TRBJ1-2 | . | . | TRBV19 | CASRNAGSRANYGYTF | TGTGCCAGTAGGAACGCAGGGTCTAGGGCTAACTATGGCTACACCTTC
16 | TRBJ2-5 | . | . | TRBV11-3 | CASSLGGTGLQETQYF | TGTGCCAGCAGCTTAGGGGGCACCGGGTTACAAGAGACCCAGTACTTC
15 | TRBJ1-4 | . | . | TRBV15 | CATSRDRGVGEKLFF | TGTGCCACCAGCAGAGATCGAGGGGTAGGGGAAAAACTGTTTTTT
13 | TRBJ2-5 | TRBD1 | . | TRBV2 | CASRGTGDGTQYF | TGTGCCAGCAGGGGGACAGGAGACGGGACCCAGTACTTC
14 | TRBJ2-2 | TRBD1 | . | TRBV6-5 | CASRSGGDTGELFF | TGTGCCAGCAGGTCAGGGGGCGACACCGGGGAGCTGTTTTTT
14 | TRBJ1-2 | . | . | TRBV29-1 | CSVEDLGDAGGYTF | TGCAGCGTTGAAGATCTCGGGGACGCTGGAGGCTACACCTTC
17 | TRBJ2-2 | . | . | TRBV7-3 | CASSLTSTGVSTGELFF | TGTGCCAGCAGCTTAACGTCAACGGGAGTGTCCACCGGGGAGCTGTTTTTT
16 | TRBJ2-3 | TRBD2 | few | TRBV2 | CASSELAGGPTDTQYF | TGTGCCAGCAGTGAACTAGCGGGAGGGCCCACAGATACGCAGTATTTT
14 | TRBJ2-7 | . | . | TRBV4-3 | CASSQDRVLYEQYF | TGCGCCAGCAGCCAAGACAGGGTCCTCTACGAGCAGTACTTC
15 | TRBJ2-7 | . | . | TRBV4-1 | CASSQDMGGSYEQYF | TGCGCCAGCAGCCAAGATATGGGGGGCTCCTACGAGCAGTACTTC
13 | TRBJ1-1 | TRBD1 | once | TRBV18 | CASSTGKDTEAFF | TGTGCCAGTTCGACAGGGAAGGACACTGAAGCTTTCTTT
16 | TRBJ2-1 | TRBD2 | . | TRBV7-8 | CASSLQGNPSGGEQFF | TGTGCCAGCAGCTTACAAGGGAACCCATCGGGGGGTGAGCAGTTCTTC
11 | TRBJ2-7 | . | . | TRBV11-1 | CASSSPYEQYF | TGTGCCAGCAGCTCGCCCTACGAGCAGTACTTC
15 | TRBJ2-1 | . | . | TRBV6-5 | CASSSQTLETNEQFF | TGTGCCAGCAGTTCCCAAACACTCGAAACGAATGAGCAGTTCTTC
19 | TRBJ2-7 | TRBD2 | . | TRBV11-2 | CASSLDHTSGRRALYEQYF | TGTGCCAGCAGCTTAGATCATACTAGCGGGAGAAGGGCTCTCTACGAGCAGTACTTC
16 | TRBJ1-3 | . | . | TRBV3-1/TRBV3-2 | CASSQDWSYSGNTIYF | TGTGCCAGCAGCCAAGATTGGAGCTACTCTGGAAACACCATATATTTT
13 | TRBJ2-2 | . | once | TRBV29-1 | CSVRIGWTGELFF | TGCAGCGTCAGGATAGGGTGGACCGGGGAGCTGTTTTTT
15 | TRBJ2-7 | TRBD1 | . | TRBV7-9 | CASSKPGTGVGEQYF | TGTGCCAGCAGCAAGCCCGGGACAGGGGTCGGCGAGCAGTACTTC
16 | TRBJ1-1 | . | . | TRBV30 | CAWSLRQQDGGEKAFF | TGTGCCTGGAGTCTCCGACAGCAGGATGGAGGGGAGAAAGCTTTCTTT
17 | TRBJ1-2 | . | . | TRBV28 | CASSLPGAVVGKGGYTF | TGTGCCAGCAGTTTACCTGGCGCAGTGGTAGGGAAAGGAGGCTACACCTTC
16 | TRBJ2-3 | . | . | TRBV11-2 | CASSSVSRARTDTQYF | TGTGCCAGCAGCTCCGTCAGTAGGGCTCGCACAGATACGCAGTATTTT
13 | TRBJ1-1 | . | . | TRBV5-1 | CASRTGVNTEAFF | TGCGCCAGCAGAACAGGTGTGAACACTGAAGCTTTCTTT
16 | TRBJ2-2 | TRBD1 | . | TRBV4-1 | CASSQWTGGRTGELFF | TGCGCCAGCAGCCAATGGACAGGGGGCCGCACCGGGGAGCTGTTTTTT
14 | TRBJ2-5 | TRBD1 | . | TRBV5-6 | CASSWGQSQETQYF | TGTGCCAGCAGCTGGGGACAGAGTCAAGAGACCCAGTACTTC
14 | TRBJ1-1 | . | . | TRBV7-3 | CASSLQPGSTEAFF | TGTGCCAGCAGCTTACAGCCAGGGTCCACTGAAGCTTTCTTT
13 | TRBJ1-2 | . | once | TRBV5-1 | CASSTGDHYGYTF | TGCGCCAGCAGTACTGGCGACCACTATGGCTACACCTTC
12 | TRBJ2-2 | . | . | TRBV12-3/TRBV12-4 | CASGLNTGELFF | TGTGCCAGCGGACTTAACACCGGGGAGCTGTTTTTT
16 | TRBJ1-4 | . | . | TRBV5-4 | CASSLEPREVGEKLFF | TGTGCCAGCAGCCTGGAGCCCAGGGAGGTCGGTGAAAAACTGTTTTTT
16 | TRBJ2-1 | TRBD2 | . | TRBV3-1/TRBV3-2 | CASSQLGTSGYNEQFF | TGTGCCAGCAGCCAATTAGGGACTAGCGGGTACAATGAGCAGTTCTTC
13 | TRBJ1-5 | . | . | TRBV30 | CAWSVEGRQPQHF | TGTGCCTGGAGTGTGGAGGGGAGGCAGCCCCAGCATTTT
14 | TRBJ1-1 | . | . | TRBV6-5 | CASGGRPYGTEAFF | TGTGCCAGCGGGGGAAGGCCTTACGGCACTGAAGCTTTCTTT
16 | TRBJ1-5 | TRBD1 | . | TRBV2 | CASSGPGTGVNQPQHF | TGTGCCAGCAGTGGCCCCGGGACAGGGGTTAATCAGCCCCAGCATTTT
14 | TRBJ2-1 | TRBD2 | once | TRBV6-5 | CASRATSGRNEQFF | TGTGCCAGCAGAGCGACTAGCGGGAGGAATGAGCAGTTCTTC
13 | TRBJ2-7 | TRBD2 | . | TRBV29-1 | CSVHTGTSYEQYF | TGCAGCGTCCACACCGGGACTAGTTACGAGCAGTACTTC
12 | TRBJ2-5 | . | . | TRBV2 | CASSELGETQYF | TGTGCCAGCAGTGAGCTGGGTGAGACCCAGTACTTC
11 | TRBJ1-1 | . | . | TRBV7-9 | CASDRNTEAFF | TGTGCCAGCGACAGGAACACTGAAGCTTTCTTT
15 | TRBJ1-5 | . | few | TRBV11-2 | CASSPGTYSNQPQHF | TGTGCCAGCAGCCCTGGGACCTATAGCAATCAGCCCCAGCATTTT
12 | TRBJ2-2 | . | . | TRBV9 | CASSANTGELFF | TGTGCCAGCAGCGCGAACACCGGGGAGCTGTTTTTT
16 | TRBJ2-5 | TRBD2 | once | TRBV7-2 | CASSLLPAGARETQYF | TGTGCCAGCAGCTTATTACCAGCGGGAGCTAGAGAGACCCAGTACTTC
15 | TRBJ2-3 | TRBD2 | . | TRBV6-4 | CASSDGTSGTDTQYF | TGTGCCAGCAGTGACGGGACTAGCGGCACAGATACGCAGTATTTT
17 | TRBJ2-3 | TRBD2 | . | TRBV7-9 | CASSSGLAGVRADTQYF | TGTGCCAGCAGCTCCGGACTAGCGGGAGTAAGGGCAGATACGCAGTATTTT